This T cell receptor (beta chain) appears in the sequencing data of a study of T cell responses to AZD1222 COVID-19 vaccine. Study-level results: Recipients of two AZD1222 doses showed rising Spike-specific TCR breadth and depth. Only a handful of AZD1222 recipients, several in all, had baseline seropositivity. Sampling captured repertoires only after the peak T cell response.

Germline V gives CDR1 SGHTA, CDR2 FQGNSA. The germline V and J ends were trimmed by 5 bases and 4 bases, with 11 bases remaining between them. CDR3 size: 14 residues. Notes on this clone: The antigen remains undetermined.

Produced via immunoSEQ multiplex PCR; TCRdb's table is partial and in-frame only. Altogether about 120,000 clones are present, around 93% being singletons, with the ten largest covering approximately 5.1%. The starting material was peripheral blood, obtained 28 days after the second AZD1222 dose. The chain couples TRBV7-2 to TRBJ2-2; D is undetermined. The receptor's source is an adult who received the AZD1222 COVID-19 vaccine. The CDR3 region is CASSISRSTGELFF. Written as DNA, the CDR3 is TGTGCCAGCAGCATTTCGAGGTCCACCGGGGAGCTGTTTTTT.